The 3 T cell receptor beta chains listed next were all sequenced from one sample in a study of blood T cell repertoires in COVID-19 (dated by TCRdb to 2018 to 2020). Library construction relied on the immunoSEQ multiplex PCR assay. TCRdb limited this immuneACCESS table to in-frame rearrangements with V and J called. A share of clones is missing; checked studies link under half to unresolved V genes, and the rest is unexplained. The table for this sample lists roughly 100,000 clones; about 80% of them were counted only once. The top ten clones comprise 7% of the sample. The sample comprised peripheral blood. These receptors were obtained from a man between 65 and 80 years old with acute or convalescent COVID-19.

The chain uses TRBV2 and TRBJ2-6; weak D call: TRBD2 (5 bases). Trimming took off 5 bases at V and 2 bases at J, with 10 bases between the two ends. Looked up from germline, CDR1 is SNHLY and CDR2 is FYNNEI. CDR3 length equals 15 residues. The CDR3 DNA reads TGTGCCAGCAGTCCAACAGCGGCTGGGGCCAACGTCCTGACTTTC. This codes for CASSPTAAGANVLTF.

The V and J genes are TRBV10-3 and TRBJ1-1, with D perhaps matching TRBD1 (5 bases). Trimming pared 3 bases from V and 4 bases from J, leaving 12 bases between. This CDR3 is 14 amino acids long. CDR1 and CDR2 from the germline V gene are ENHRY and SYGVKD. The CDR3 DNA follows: TGTGCCATCAGTGAAGTTCAGGGTAGCACTGAAGCTTTCTTT. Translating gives CAISEVQGSTEAFF.

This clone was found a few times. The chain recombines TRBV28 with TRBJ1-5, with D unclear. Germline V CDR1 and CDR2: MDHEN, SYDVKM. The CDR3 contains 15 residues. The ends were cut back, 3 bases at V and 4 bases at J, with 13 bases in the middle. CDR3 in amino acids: CASSFTDGINQPQHF. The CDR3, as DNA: TGTGCCAGCAGTTTCACCGACGGGATAAATCAGCCCCAGCATTTT. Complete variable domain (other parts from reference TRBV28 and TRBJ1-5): DVKVTQSSRYLVKRTGEKVFLECVQDMDHENMFWYRQDPGLGLRLIYFSYDVKMKEKGDIPEGYSVSREKKERFSLILESASTNQTSMYLCASSFTDGINQPQHFGDGTRLSIL.